This entry features one TCR beta chain sequence. This sample is drawn from a study of blood T cell repertoires in COVID-19. Study-wide background: Both acute and convalescent COVID-19 samples were obtained from the United States, Italy and Spain.

The method was immunoSEQ multiplex PCR; TCRdb's version includes in-frame clones alone and lacks a portion of them. The top ten hold around 2.8% of the sample, which has roughly 150,000 clones, roughly 73% seen once. This CDR3 contains 14 residues. Trimming stripped 5 bases from V and 4 bases from J, with 14 bases between. Germline V lookup: CDR1 MGHDK, CDR2 SYGVNS. This chain uses TRBV25-1 with TRBJ1-2; tentatively, D is TRBD1 (5 bases). The sequencing input was peripheral blood. This clonotype originated in a man in his 70s with acute or convalescent COVID-19. CDR3 in amino acids: CASSSTTAFYGYTF. CDR3 DNA: TGTGCCAGCAGTTCAACGACAGCATTCTATGGCTACACCTTC.